This T cell receptor beta chain is drawn from a study of spatial heterogeneity in lung cancer (dated by TCRdb to about 2019). For the study in its entirety: Beta-chain transcripts were consistently detected in greater numbers than alpha-chain transcripts, which likely reflected higher beta-chain transcript abundance. In the raw uncorrected reads, each unique combination of TCR and UMI appeared on average more than ten times. In non-small cell lung cancer, the study quantitatively compared TCR alpha and beta repertoires across several tumor regions, matched nontumor lung, and blood. The study linked features of the TCR repertoire to counts of nonsynonymous mutations, which were determined by whole-exome sequencing of tumor tissue. At surgery, both alpha and beta chains were TCR-sequenced in 200 to 250 tumor regions, fewer than 65 matched nontumor lung samples and 56 PBMC samples.

The intended sense of this specimen's time point label: sample taken at primary tumor resection. TCR sequencing used whole RNA extracted from tumor and nontumor lung tissue, or from cryopreserved PBMC samples, without cell sorting. The donors were 70 or so patients from the lung TRACERx cohort who had early-stage, untreated non-small cell lung cancer. A patient was chosen for TCR sequencing only when enough RNA was available from at least two tumor regions. Including the terminal cysteine and phenylalanine, the CDR3 comprises 14 residues. The DNA shown is the 42-base CDR3, in frame from base 1. V loses 8 bases of germline sequence and J loses 4 bases, and the interval between the two ends is 14 bases. From the germline V gene (reference sequence), CDR1 is LNHNV and CDR2 is YYDKDF. Beyond this particular receptor, the publication reports: Ubiquitous expanded tumor TCRs were found in blood more often at tumor resection than at routine follow-up. Additional single-cell paired TCR alpha and beta sequencing was considered necessary to confirm, at a functional level, the hypothesis that regional TCRs recognize regional mutations.

Library generation was performed with 5' RACE. TCRdb lists the instrument as NextSeq 500. To allow correction of PCR and sequencing errors, the TCR library protocol tagged every TCR cDNA molecule with a unique molecular identifier. Under the source paper's analysis protocol: TCR identification, UMI-based error correction and CDR3 extraction were performed with Decombinator tools. TCRs above a frequency of 2 per 1,000, corresponding to the top 1% of the tumor frequency distribution, were defined as expanded. Renyi diversity was computed with the R vegan package after each repertoire had been subsampled 100 times to 5,000 TCRs. To build CDR3 similarity networks, amino acid triplet string-kernel similarity was used, and CDR3s were connected when their pairwise similarity was above 0.82. Starting from the raw public reads, TCRdb applied fastp trimming at Q25, assembled clones with MiXCR and retained in-frame beta chains. All rows with the same CDR3 protein become a single entry with the most common DNA and genes. TCRdb, not the original authors, processed these V and J calls. Within this sample are about 86,000 distinct CDR3 sequences, with around 12% of them counted one time only. In total, the top ten clones hold under 5.5% of the sample.

To note about this clonotype: Its antigen remains undetermined. No base quality information exists; no much larger clone differs at one position.

The TCR originated in a male donor with early-stage non-small cell lung cancer. The sequencing used PBMCs, collected at surgery. The rearrangement combines TRBV15 with TRBJ2-2; TRBD1 is a weak D gene call, 6 bases matching. The CDR3 loop reads CATRTTGFTGELFF. The DNA sequence is given as TGTGCCACCCGAACGACAGGTTTCACCGGGGAGCTGTTTTTT.